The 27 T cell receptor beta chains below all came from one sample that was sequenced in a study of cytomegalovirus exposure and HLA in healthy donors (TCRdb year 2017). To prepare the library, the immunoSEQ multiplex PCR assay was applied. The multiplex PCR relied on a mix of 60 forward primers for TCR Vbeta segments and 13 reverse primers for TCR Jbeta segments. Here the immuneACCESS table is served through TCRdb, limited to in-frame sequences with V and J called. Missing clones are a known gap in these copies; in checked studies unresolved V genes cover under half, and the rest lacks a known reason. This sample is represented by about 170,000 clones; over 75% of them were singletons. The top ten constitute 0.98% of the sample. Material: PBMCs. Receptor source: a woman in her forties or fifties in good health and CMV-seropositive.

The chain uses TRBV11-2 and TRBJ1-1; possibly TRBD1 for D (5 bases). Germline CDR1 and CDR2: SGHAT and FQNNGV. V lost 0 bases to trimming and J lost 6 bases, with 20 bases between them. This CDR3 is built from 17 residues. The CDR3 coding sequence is TGTGCCAGCAGCTTAGACAGGGTAGGACGACTTATCGCTGAAGCTTTCTTT. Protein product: CASSLDRVGRLIAEAFF.

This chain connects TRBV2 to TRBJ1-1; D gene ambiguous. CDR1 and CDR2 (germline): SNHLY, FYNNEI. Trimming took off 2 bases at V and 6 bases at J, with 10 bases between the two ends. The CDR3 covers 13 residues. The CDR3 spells CASSEFEFPEAFF. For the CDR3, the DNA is TGTGCCAGCAGTGAATTCGAGTTCCCTGAAGCTTTCTTT.

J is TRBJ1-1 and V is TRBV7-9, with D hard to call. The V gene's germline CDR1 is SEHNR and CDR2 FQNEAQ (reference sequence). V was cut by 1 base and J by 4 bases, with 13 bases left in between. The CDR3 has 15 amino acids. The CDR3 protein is CASSLGVGRVTEAFF. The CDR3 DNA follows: TGTGCCAGCAGCTTAGGAGTAGGGCGGGTCACTGAAGCTTTCTTT.

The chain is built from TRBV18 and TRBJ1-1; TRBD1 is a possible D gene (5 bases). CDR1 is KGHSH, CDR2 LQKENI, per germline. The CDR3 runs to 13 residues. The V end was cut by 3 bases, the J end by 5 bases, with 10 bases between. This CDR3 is CASSPSGGTEAFF. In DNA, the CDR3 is TGTGCCAGCTCACCGTCGGGGGGGACTGAAGCTTTCTTT.

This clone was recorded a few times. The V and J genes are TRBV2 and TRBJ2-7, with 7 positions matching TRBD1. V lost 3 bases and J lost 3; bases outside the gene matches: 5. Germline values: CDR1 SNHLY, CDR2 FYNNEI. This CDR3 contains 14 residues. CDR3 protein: CASSDEAGGYEQYF. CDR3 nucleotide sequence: TGTGCCAGCAGTGACGAGGCAGGGGGCTACGAGCAGTACTTC. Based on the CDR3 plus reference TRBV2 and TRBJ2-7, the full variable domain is EPEVTQTPSHQVTQMGQEVILRCVPISNHLYFYWYRQILGQKVEFLVSFYNNEISEKSEIFDDQFSVERPDGSNFTLKIRSTKLEDSAMYFCASSDEAGGYEQYFGPGTRLTVT.

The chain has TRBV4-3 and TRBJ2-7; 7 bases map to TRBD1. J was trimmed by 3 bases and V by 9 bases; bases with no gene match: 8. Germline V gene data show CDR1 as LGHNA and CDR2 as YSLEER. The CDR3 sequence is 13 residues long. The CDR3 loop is CASSGTVDYEQYF. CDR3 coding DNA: TGCGCCAGTTCCGGGACAGTAGACTACGAGCAGTACTTC.

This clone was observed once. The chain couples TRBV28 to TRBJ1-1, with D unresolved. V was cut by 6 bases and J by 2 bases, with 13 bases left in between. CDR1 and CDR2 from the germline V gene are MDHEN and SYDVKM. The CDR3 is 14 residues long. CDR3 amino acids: CASRSGQVNTEAFF. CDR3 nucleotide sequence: TGTGCCAGCAGATCTGGTCAGGTAAACACTGAAGCTTTCTTT.

CDR3 loop: CATTSGRETQYF. The CDR3 DNA follows: TGTGCCACCACAAGCGGGAGGGAGACCCAGTACTTC. The J gene is TRBJ2-5, the V gene TRBV2; 9 bases match TRBD2. Looked up from germline, CDR1 is SNHLY and CDR2 is FYNNEI. CDR3 length equals 12 residues. V trimming: 10 bases; J trimming: 5 bases; junction bases outside the gene matches: 5.

CDR3: CASSYGGGWDQPQHF. In DNA form, the CDR3 reads TGTGCCAGCAGTTACGGGGGGGGTTGGGATCAGCCCCAGCATTTT. The V and J genes are TRBV6-5 and TRBJ1-5, with D perhaps matching TRBD1 (5 bases). V was pared by 2 bases and J by 5 bases, with 13 bases between. The CDR3 totals 15 residues. Germline lookup yields CDR1 MNHEY and CDR2 SVGAGI.

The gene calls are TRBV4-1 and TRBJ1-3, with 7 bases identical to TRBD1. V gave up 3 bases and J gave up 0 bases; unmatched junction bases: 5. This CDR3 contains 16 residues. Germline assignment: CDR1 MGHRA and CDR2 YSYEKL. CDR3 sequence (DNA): TGCGCCAGCAGCCATCAAGGGGGCACCTCTGGAAACACCATATATTTT. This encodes CASSHQGGTSGNTIYF.

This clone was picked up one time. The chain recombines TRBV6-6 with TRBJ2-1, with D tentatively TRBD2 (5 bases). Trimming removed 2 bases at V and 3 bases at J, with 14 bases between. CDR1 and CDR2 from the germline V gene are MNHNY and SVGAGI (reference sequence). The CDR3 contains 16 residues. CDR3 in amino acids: CASSYGRTRLYNEQFF. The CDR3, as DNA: TGTGCCAGCAGTTACGGACGGACTCGACTCTACAATGAGCAGTTCTTC.

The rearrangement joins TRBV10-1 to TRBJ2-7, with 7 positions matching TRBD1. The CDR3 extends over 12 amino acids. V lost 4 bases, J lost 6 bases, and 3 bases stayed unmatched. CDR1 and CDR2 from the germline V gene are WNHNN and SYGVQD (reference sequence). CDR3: CASSGRGPEQYF. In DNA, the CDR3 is TGCGCCAGCAGTGGTAGGGGGCCCGAGCAGTACTTC.

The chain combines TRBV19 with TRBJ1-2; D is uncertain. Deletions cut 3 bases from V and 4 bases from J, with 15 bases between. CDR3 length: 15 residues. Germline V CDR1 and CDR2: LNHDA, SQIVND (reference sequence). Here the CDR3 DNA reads TGTGCCAGTAGTATCGGTGGTTACCGAGGCTATGGCTACACCTTC. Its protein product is CASSIGGYRGYGYTF. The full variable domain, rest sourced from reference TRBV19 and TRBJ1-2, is DGGITQSPKYLFRKEGQNVTLSCEQNLNHDAMYWYRQDPGQGLRLIYYSQIVNDFQKGDIAEGYSVSREKKESFPLTVTSAQKNPTAFYLCASSIGGYRGYGYTFGSGTRLTVV.

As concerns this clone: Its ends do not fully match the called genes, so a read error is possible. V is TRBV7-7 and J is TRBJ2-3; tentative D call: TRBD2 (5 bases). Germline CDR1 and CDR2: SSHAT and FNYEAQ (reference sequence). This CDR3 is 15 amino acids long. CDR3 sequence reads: CASSAALGIADTQYF. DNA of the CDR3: TGTGCTAGCAGCGCCGCTCTAGGGATAGCGGATACGCAGTATTTT.

The CDR3 region is CASSILPADTQYF. CDR3 in DNA: TGTGCCAGTAGTATCCTACCCGCAGATACGCAGTATTTT. The chain has TRBV19 and TRBJ2-3, with D hard to call. Looked up from germline, CDR1 is LNHDA and CDR2 is SQIVND (reference sequence). CDR3 length: 13 residues. Trimming left V 3 bases short and J 4 bases short, with 8 bases between. The full variable domain, with the rest looked up from reference TRBV19 and TRBJ2-3, is DGGITQSPKYLFRKEGQNVTLSCEQNLNHDAMYWYRQDPGQGLRLIYYSQIVNDFQKGDIAEGYSVSREKKESFPLTVTSAQKNPTAFYLCASSILPADTQYFGPGTRLTVL.

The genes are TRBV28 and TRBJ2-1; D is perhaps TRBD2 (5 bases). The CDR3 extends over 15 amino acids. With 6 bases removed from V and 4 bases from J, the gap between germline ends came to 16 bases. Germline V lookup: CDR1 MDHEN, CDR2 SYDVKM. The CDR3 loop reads CASRPAEREYNEQFF. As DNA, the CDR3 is TGTGCCAGCAGGCCGGCGGAGAGGGAGTACAATGAGCAGTTCTTC.

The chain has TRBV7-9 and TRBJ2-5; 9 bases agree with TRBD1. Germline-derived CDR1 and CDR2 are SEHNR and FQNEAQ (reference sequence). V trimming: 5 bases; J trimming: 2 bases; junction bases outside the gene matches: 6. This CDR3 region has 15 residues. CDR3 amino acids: CASSPWTGVQETQYF. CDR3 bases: TGTGCCAGCAGCCCGTGGACAGGGGTTCAAGAGACCCAGTACTTC.

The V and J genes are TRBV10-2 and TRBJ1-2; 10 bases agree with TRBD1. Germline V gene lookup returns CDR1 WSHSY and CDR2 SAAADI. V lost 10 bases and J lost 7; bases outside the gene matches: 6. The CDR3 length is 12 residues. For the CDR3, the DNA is TGCGCCACCCGGGACAGGGGAAGTGGCTACACCTTC. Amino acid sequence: CATRDRGSGYTF.

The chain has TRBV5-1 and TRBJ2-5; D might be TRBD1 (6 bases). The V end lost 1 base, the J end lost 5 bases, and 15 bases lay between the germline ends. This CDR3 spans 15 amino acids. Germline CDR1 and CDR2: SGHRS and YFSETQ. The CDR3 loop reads CASSLSAGARETQYF. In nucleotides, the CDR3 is TGCGCCAGCAGCTTGTCGGCAGGGGCGAGGGAGACCCAGTACTTC. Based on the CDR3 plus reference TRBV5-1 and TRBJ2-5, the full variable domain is KAGVTQTPRYLIKTRGQQVTLSCSPISGHRSVSWYQQTPGQGLQFLFEYFSETQRNKGNFPGRFSGRQFSNSRSEMNVSTLELGDSALYLCASSLSAGARETQYFGPGTRLLVL.

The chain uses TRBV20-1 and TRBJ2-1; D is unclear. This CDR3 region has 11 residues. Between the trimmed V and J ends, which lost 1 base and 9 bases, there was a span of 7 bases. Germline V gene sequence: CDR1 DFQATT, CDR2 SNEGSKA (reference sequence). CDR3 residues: CSARGRVEQFF. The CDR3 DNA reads TGCAGTGCTAGAGGACGGGTTGAGCAGTTCTTC.

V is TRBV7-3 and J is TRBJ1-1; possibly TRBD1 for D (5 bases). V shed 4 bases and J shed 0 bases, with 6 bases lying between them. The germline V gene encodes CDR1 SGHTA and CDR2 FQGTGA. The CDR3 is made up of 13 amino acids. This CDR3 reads CASSSTVNTEAFF. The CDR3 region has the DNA TGTGCCAGCAGCTCGACAGTGAACACTGAAGCTTTCTTT.

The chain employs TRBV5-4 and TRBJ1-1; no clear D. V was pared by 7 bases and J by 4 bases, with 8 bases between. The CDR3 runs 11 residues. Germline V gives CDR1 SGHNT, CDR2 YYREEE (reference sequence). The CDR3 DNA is TGTGCCAGCGGGAGTGGCACTGAAGCTTTCTTT. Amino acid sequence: CASGSGTEAFF.

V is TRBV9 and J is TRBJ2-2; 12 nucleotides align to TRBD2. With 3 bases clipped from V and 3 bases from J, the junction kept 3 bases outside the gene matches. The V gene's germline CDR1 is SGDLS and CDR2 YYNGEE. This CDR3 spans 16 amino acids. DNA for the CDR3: TGTGCCAGCAGCGCCCGACTAGCGGGAGACACCGGGGAGCTGTTTTTT. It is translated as CASSARLAGDTGELFF.

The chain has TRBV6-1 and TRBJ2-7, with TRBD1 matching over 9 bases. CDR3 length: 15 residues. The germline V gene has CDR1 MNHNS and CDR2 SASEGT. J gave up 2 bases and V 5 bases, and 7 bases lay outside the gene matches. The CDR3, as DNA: TGTGCCAGCAGTCCTTCTGGGGACAGGGCCTACGAGCAGTACTTC. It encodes CASSPSGDRAYEQYF.

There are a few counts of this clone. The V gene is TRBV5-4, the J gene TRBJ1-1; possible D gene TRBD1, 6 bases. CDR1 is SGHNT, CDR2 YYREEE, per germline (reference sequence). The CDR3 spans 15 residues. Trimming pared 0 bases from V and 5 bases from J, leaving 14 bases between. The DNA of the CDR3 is TGTGCCAGCAGCTTGGAGGCAGGGGTAGGGACTGAAGCTTTCTTT. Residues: CASSLEAGVGTEAFF. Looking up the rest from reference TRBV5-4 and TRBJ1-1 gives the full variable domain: ETGVTQSPTHLIKTRGQQVTLRCSSQSGHNTVSWYQQALGQGPQFIFQYYREEENGRGNFPPRFSGLQFPNYSSELNVNALELDDSALYLCASSLEAGVGTEAFFGQGTRLTVV.

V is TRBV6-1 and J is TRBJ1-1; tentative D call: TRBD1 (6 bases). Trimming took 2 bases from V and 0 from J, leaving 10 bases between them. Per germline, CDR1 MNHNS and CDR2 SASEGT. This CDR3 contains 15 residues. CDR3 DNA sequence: TGTGCCAGCAGTGAAATCTGGGGGCTGAACACTGAAGCTTTCTTT. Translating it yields CASSEIWGLNTEAFF.

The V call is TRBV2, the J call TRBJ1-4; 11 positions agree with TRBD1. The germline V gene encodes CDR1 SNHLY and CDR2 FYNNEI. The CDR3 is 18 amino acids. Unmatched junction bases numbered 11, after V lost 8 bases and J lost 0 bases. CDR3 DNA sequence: TGTGCCAGCCTCAAACGGGACAGGGGGTTATCAACTAATGAAAAACTGTTTTTT. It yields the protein CASLKRDRGLSTNEKLFF.